The 10 T cell receptor beta chains below were found in one sample sequenced in a study of T cells in Graves' hyperthyroidism and ophthalmopathy. RNA transcripts provided the source from which TCR beta CDR3 regions were amplified. When the TCR CDR3 underwent first-round RT-PCR, the HTBI primer set was used. TCRdb fed the multiplex PCR reads into MiXCR, producing one record per CDR3 protein. The table lists 360,000 or so distinct CDR3 sequences, roughly 15% of them singletons. Sequenced input: blood. Source of these receptors: a woman aged 55 to 70 with Graves' ophthalmopathy.

This clonotype was recorded at least ten times. The chain joins TRBV11-2 to TRBJ1-1, with 11 bases identical to TRBD1. The germline CDR1 and CDR2 sequences are SGHAT and FQNNGV. Germline trimming cut 2 bases from V and 7 bases from J; bases unmatched to any gene: 6. The CDR3 loop spans 15 amino acids. CDR3 sequence: CASSLPDRGRSEAFF. In DNA form, the CDR3 reads TGTGCCAGCAGCTTACCGGACAGGGGGCGGAGTGAAGCTTTCTTT. Supplemented by reference TRBV11-2 and TRBJ1-1, the full variable domain reads EAGVAQSPRYKIIEKRQSVAFWCNPISGHATLYWYQQILGQGPKLLIQFQNNGVVDDSQLPKDRFSAERLKGVDSTLKIQPAKLEDSAVYLCASSLPDRGRSEAFFGQGTRLTVV.

In regard to this clonotype: Possible read error: a much larger clone is one base away. The J gene is TRBJ2-1, the V gene TRBV28; TRBD2 aligns across 7 bases. CDR1 is MDHEN and CDR2 is SYDVKM in the germline V gene. The CDR3 is 15 amino acids. The chain's CDR3 is CVSRFTSVTYNEQFF. CDR3 coding DNA: TGTGTCAGCAGATTCACTAGCGTAACCTACAATGAGCAGTTCTTC.

This clonotype was recorded many times. V is TRBV30 and J is TRBJ2-1; the D gene is possibly TRBD2 (6 bases). Germline-derived CDR1 and CDR2 are GTSNPN and SVGIG (reference sequence). The CDR3 runs 13 residues. V was cut by 1 base and J by 5 bases, with 9 bases left in between. CDR3 region: CAWSAGVDNEQFF. CDR3 bases: TGTGCCTGGAGTGCGGGAGTAGACAATGAGCAGTTCTTC.

This clonotype was found a few times. The chain joins TRBV9 to TRBJ1-1; unclear D gene. The CDR3 loop spans 14 amino acids. CDR1 is SGDLS and CDR2 is YYNGEE in the germline V gene. The V gene lost 2 bases and the J gene lost 5 bases, with 13 bases spanning the gap. This CDR3 reads CASSVAGPHTEAFF. The DNA for the CDR3 is TGTGCCAGCAGCGTCGCCGGGCCGCATACTGAAGCTTTCTTT.

The V gene is TRBV6-1, the J gene TRBJ1-5; TRBD1 matches 8 bases. The CDR3 spans 16 residues. Germline values: CDR1 MNHNS, CDR2 SASEGT. V lost 5 bases and J lost 2; bases outside the gene matches: 8. In DNA form, the CDR3 reads TGTGCCAGCAGTTCGTCGACAGGGGAGGGCAATCAGCCCCAGCATTTT. Its translation is CASSSSTGEGNQPQHF.

The chain employs TRBV2 and TRBJ2-7; D may correspond to TRBD1 or TRBD2 (5 bases each). The DNA end favors TRBJ2-1, so the J call may be wrong. Germline V gives CDR1 SNHLY, CDR2 FYNNEI. The CDR3 spans 13 residues. CDR3 nucleotides: TGTGCCAGCTCTACGGGGCTGGCCTACGAGCAGTTCTTC. Its translation is CASSTGLAYEQFF.

Many counts were recorded for this clonotype. The CDR3 here is CASSGAGGGADTQYF. CDR3 coding DNA: TGTGCCAGCAGTGGGGCAGGGGGCGGCGCAGATACGCAGTATTTT. The V and J genes are TRBV2 and TRBJ2-3; 8 bases align to TRBD1. V dropped 4 bases and J dropped 4; count of bases not matched to a gene: 7. The CDR3 spans 15 residues. The germline V gene encodes CDR1 SNHLY and CDR2 FYNNEI.

This clonotype was found many times. The V call is TRBV28, the J call TRBJ2-3; 10 nucleotides align to TRBD2. The ends lost 4 bases at V and 0 bases at J; junction bases unmatched: 4. Per germline, CDR1 MDHEN and CDR2 SYDVKM. The CDR3 runs 16 residues. In DNA, the CDR3 is TGTGCCAGCAGTTCCATGACTAGCGGGAGCACAGATACGCAGTATTTT. It translates to CASSSMTSGSTDTQYF. The full variable domain, rest sourced from reference TRBV28 and TRBJ2-3, is DVKVTQSSRYLVKRTGEKVFLECVQDMDHENMFWYRQDPGLGLRLIYFSYDVKMKEKGDIPEGYSVSREKKERFSLILESASTNQTSMYLCASSSMTSGSTDTQYFGPGTRLTVL.

Points on this clonotype: Just one base apart from a much larger clone, this may be a read error. The chain links TRBV5-5 to TRBJ2-2; 8 bases are shared with TRBD2. CDR1 SGHKS and CDR2 YYEKEE come from the germline V gene (reference sequence). V shed 4 bases and J 6 bases; nucleotides not matched to a gene: 11. The CDR3 is 16 residues long. CDR3 sequence: CASSHSAGGIAGELFF. CDR3 in DNA: TGTGCCAGCAGCCATTCGGCGGGAGGAATTGCCGGGGAGCTGTTTTTT.

This clonotype was counted many times. Here the CDR3 reads CASSEALRAIDYNSPLHF. CDR3 coding DNA: TGTGCCAGCAGTGAAGCGCTGAGGGCAATCGACTATAATTCACCCCTCCACTTT. The V gene is TRBV2, the J gene TRBJ1-6; D is undetermined. The V end was cut by 0 bases, the J end by 3 bases, with 15 bases between. The CDR3 length is 18 residues. Germline V lookup: CDR1 SNHLY, CDR2 FYNNEI.